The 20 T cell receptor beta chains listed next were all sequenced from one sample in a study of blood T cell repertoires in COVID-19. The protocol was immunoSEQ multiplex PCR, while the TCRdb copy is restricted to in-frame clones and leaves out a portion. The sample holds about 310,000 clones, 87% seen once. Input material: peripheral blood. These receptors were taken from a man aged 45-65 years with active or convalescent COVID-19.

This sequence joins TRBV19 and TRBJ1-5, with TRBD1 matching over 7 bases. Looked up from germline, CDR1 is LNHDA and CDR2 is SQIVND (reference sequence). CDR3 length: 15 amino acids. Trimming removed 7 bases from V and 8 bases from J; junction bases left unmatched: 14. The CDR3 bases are TGTGCCAGTAATCTAGGGGGGACAGACATCAAGCCCCAGCATTTT. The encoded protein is CASNLGGTDIKPQHF.

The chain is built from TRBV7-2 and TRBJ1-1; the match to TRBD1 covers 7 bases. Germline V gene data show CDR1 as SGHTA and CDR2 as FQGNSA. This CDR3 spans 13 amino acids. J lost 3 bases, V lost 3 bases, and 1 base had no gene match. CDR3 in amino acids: CASSLQGDTEAFF. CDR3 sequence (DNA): TGTGCCAGCAGCTTGCAGGGGGACACTGAAGCTTTCTTT.

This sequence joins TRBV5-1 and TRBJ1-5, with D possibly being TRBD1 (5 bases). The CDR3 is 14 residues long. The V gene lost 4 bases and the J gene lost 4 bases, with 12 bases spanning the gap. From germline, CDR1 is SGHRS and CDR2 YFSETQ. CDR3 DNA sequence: TGCGCCAGCAGCGCGGGGACGGGGAATCAGCCCCAGCATTTT. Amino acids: CASSAGTGNQPQHF.

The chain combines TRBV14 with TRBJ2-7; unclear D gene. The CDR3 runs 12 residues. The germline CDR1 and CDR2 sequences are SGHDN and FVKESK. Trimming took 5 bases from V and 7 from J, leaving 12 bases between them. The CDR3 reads CASSVRFEEQYF. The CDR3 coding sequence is TGTGCCAGCAGCGTCAGGTTCGAGGAGCAGTACTTC.

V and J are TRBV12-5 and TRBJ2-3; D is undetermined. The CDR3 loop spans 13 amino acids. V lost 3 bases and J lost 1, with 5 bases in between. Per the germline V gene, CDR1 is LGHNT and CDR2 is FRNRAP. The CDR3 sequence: CASGFSGTDTQYF. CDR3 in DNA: TGTGCTAGTGGTTTCAGTGGCACAGATACGCAGTATTTT.

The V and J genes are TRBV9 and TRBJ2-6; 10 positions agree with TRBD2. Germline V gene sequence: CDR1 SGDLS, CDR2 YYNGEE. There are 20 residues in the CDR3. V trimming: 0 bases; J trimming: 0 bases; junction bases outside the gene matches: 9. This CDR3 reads CASSVDPIAGGSSGANVLTF. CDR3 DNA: TGTGCCAGCAGCGTAGACCCCATAGCGGGGGGAAGCTCTGGGGCCAACGTCCTGACTTTC.

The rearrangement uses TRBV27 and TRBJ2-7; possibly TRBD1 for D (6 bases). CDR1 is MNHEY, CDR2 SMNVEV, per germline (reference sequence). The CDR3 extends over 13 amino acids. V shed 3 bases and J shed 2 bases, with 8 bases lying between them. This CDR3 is CASSLGAPYEQYF. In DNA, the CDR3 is TGTGCCAGCAGTTTGGGGGCCCCCTACGAGCAGTACTTC.

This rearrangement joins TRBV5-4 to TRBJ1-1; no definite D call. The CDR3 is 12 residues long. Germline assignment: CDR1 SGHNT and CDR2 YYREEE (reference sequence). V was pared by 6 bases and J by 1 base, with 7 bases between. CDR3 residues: CASTSGNTEAFF. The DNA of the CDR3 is TGTGCCAGCACCTCCGGGAACACTGAAGCTTTCTTT.

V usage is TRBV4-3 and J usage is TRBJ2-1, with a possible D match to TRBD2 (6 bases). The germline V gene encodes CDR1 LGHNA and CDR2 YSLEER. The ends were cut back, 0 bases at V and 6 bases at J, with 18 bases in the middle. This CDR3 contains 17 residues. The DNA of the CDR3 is TGCGCCAGCAGCCAAGATGGATCGGGGGATTCGGCCAATGAGCAGTTCTTC. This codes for CASSQDGSGDSANEQFF.

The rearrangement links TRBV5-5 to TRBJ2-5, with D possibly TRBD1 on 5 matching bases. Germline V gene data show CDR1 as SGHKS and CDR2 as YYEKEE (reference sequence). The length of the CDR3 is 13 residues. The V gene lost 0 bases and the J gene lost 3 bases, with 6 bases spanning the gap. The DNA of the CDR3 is TGTGCCAGCAGCTTGGCCAGGGAAGAGACCCAGTACTTC. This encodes CASSLAREETQYF.

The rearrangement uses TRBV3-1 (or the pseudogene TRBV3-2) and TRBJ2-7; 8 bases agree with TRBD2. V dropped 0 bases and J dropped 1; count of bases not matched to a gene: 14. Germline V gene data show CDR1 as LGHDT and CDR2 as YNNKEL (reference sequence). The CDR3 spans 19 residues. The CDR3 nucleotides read TGTGCCAGCAGCCAAGAGTTTGGGTTAGCGGGGCGGGGGTCCTACGAGCAGTACTTC. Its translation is CASSQEFGLAGRGSYEQYF.

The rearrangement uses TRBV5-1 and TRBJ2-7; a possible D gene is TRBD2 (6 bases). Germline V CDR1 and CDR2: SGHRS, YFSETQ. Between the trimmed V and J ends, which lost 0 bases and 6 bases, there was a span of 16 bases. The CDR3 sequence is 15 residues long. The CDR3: CASSLEAGRTSEQYF. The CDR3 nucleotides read TGCGCCAGCAGCTTGGAGGCAGGGAGGACGTCCGAGCAGTACTTC.

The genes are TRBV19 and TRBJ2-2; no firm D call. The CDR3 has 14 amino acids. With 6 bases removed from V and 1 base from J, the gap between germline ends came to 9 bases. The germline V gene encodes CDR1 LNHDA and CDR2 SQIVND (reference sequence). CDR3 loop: CASSQAQNTGELFF. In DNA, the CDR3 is TGTGCCAGTAGCCAGGCCCAGAACACCGGGGAGCTGTTTTTT.

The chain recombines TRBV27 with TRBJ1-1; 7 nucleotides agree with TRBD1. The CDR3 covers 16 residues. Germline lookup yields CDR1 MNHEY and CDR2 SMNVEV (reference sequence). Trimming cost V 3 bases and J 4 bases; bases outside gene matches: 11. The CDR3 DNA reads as TGTGCCAGCAGTTTCAGCCCAGGGCAGGGGGGCACTGAAGCTTTCTTT. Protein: CASSFSPGQGGTEAFF.

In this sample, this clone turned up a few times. CDR3 region: CASYRSTNEKLFF. CDR3 in DNA: TGTGCCAGCTATAGATCAACTAATGAAAAACTGTTTTTT. V usage is TRBV12-3 or TRBV12-4 and J usage is TRBJ1-4; D is undetermined. The V and J ends lost 8 bases and 0 bases respectively, with 7 bases between them. The CDR3 has 13 amino acids.

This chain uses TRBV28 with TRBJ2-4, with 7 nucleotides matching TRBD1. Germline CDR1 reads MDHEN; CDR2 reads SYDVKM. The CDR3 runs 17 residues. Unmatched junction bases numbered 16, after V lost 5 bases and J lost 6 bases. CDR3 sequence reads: CASSRFTGARELNIQYF. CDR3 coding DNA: TGTGCCAGCAGTCGATTCACAGGGGCCCGCGAATTAAACATTCAGTACTTC.

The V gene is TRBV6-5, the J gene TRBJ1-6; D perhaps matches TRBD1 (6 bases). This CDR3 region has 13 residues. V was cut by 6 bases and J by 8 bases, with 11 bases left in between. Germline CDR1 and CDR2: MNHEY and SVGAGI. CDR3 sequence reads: CASRRDRHSPLHF. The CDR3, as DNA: TGTGCCAGCAGGAGAGACAGGCATTCACCCCTCCACTTT.

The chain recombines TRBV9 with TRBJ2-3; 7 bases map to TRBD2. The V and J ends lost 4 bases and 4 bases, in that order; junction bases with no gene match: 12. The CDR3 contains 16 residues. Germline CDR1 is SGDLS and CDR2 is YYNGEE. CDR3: CASSPHLAVSSDTQYF. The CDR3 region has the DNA TGTGCCAGCAGCCCCCACCTAGCGGTTAGTTCAGATACGCAGTATTTT.

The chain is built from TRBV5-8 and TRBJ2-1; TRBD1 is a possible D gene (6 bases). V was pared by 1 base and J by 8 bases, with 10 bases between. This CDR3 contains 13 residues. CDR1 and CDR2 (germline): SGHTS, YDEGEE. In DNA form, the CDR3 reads TGTGCCAGCAGCTTGTGGCAGGGGCATGAGCAGTTCTTC. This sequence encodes CASSLWQGHEQFF.

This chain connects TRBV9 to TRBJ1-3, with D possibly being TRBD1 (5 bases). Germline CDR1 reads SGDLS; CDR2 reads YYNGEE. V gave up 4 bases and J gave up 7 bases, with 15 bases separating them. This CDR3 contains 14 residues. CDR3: CASSLGGEGNTIYF. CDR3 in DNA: TGTGCCAGCAGCCTCGGGGGAGAGGGTAACACCATATATTTT.